This TCR beta chain was captured in a study of T cell repertoires in cytomegalovirus infection. Overall study context: The authors relied on CMV epitopes, both recently identified HLA-C-restricted and well-studied HLA-B-restricted. CMV infection and matching HLA type were both indicated by public TCR beta signatures. Notes on the study in general: The study identified carriers of CMV plus the relevant HLA from cumulative public TCR beta family frequency.

Note on this clonotype: Its matching antigen is unknown.

TCRdb independently ran MiXCR on the reads; one entry per CDR3 protein. This table holds about 310,000 distinct CDR3 sequences, approximately 25% found once. The CDR3 covers 15 residues. With 10 bases removed from V and 1 base from J, the gap between germline ends came to 16 bases. The receptor comes from a human donor in good health (CMV status not recorded). Some clones in this sample may be carry-over from other donors' samples. J is TRBJ2-2 and V is TRBV12-3 or TRBV12-4, with D uncertain. The starting material was cultured PBMCs, obtained from culture after CMV antigen stimulation. As DNA, the CDR3 is TGTGCCACCCAACCCGGCGGCCTGAACACCGGGGAGCTGTTTTTT. This encodes CATQPGGLNTGELFF.